The entry below describes one TCR beta chain. The record originates from a study of blood T cell repertoires in COVID-19. Study context: The study drew acute and convalescent COVID-19 samples from the United States, Italy and Spain.

Assay used: immunoSEQ multiplex PCR; TCRdb lists only in-frame clones, some missing. In the table there are about 300,000 clones, 70% to 90% of which are singletons. Germline CDR1 and CDR2: SNHLY and FYNNEI. V lost 7 bases, J lost 11 bases, and 14 bases lay in between. The CDR3 consists of 11 residues. Input material: PBMCs or T cells enriched from blood (not recorded which). The origin of this receptor is a woman aged 25-40 years who had recovered from COVID-19. The chain joins TRBV2 to TRBJ1-1; tentatively, D is TRBD1 (6 bases). The CDR3 nucleotides read TGTGCCAGCAAAGGCAGGGGCCCCGCTTTCTTT. It is translated as CASKGRGPAFF.